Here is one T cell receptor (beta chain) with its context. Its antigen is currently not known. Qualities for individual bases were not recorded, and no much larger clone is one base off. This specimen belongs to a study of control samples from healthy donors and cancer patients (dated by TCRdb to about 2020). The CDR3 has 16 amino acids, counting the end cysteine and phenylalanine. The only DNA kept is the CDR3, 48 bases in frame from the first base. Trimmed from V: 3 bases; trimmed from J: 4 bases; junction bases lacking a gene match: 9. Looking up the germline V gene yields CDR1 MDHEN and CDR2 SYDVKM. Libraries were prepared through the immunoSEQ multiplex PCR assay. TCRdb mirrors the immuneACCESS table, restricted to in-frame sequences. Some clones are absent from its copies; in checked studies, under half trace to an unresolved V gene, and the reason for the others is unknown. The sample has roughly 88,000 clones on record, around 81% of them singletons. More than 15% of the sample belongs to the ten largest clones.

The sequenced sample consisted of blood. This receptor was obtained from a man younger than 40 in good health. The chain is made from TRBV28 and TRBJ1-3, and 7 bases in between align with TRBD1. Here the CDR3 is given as CASSFRQGEAGNTIYF. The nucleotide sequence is TGTGCCAGCAGTTTTAGACAGGGCGAGGCGGGAAACACCATATATTTT.